This entry concerns a single T cell receptor (beta chain). The table came from immunoSEQ multiplex PCR; TCRdb's copy has only in-frame clones and leaves some out. The table includes over 200,000 clones, about 83% detected once. One Seattle source followed patients from active infection through their disease course. The data were taken from a study of blood T cell repertoires in COVID-19. Study in general: Sites across the United States, Italy and Spain contributed samples from acute and convalescent COVID-19. T cells, B-cell-depleted T cells, or PBMCs provided the cDNA or gDNA that served as material.

From germline, CDR1 is MDHEN and CDR2 SYDVKM. The CDR3 consists of 13 residues. J gave up 1 base and V 6 bases, and 3 bases lay outside the gene matches. The chain uses TRBV28 and TRBJ2-7; TRBD1 matches at 7 bases. The sequence came from a woman in her twenties or thirties with COVID-19, enrolled during active disease. Material for sequencing was peripheral blood. The DNA for the CDR3 is TGTGCCAGCAGACCGGGACAGTCCTACGAGCAGTACTTC. Translating it yields CASRPGQSYEQYF.